This T cell receptor beta chain was sequenced in a study of post-analysis software for immune sequencing data. Study background: Secondary progressive, relapsing-remitting and progressive-relapsing multiple sclerosis were among the included disease courses.

TCR beta cDNA libraries had unique molecular identifiers. TCRdb redid the calling of the PCR reads with MiXCR, one entry per CDR3 protein. The sample holds approximately 730,000 distinct CDR3 sequences, 25% to 30% seen once. In its sample, this clonotype was seen a few times. The antigen is undetermined. Study conclusions and caveats: Five TRBV segments (TRBV5-6, TRBV5-1 and TRBV20-1 among them) occurred more frequently in patients than in controls.

The length of the CDR3 is 11 residues. V dropped 2 bases and J dropped 6; count of bases not matched to a gene: 0. From germline, CDR1 is SQVTM and CDR2 ANQGSEA. This rearrangement joins TRBV29-1 to TRBJ2-7; 8 bases fit TRBD2. This TCR was sampled from a girl aged 10 to 17 with multiple sclerosis. Sequenced material: blood. In nucleotides, the CDR3 is TGCAGCGTTGAAAGCGGGAGCGAGCAGTACTTC. Residues: CSVESGSEQYF.